The T cell receptor (beta chain) under discussion was sequenced for a study of blood T cell repertoires in COVID-19 (dated by TCRdb to 2020 to 2022). Notes on the research overall: Samples from collaborators originated in the United States, Italy and Spain and spanned both the acute and convalescent phases of COVID-19. The material from the prospective study consisted of cDNA or gDNA derived from T cells, B-cell-depleted T cells, or PBMCs. The dataset comprised deeply sampled blood TCRbeta repertoires from subjects exposed to, actively infected with, or recovered from COVID-19. A freely available public database, intended as a resource for researchers studying the immune response to SARS-CoV-2, is where the repertoires were released. Samples came from the ongoing ImmuneRACE study (first 160 participants) plus 1,254 subjects from 6 global collaborators. The sample metadata nearly always contained a de-identified subject ID, COVID-19 status, age in years and sex. Where HLA class I and class II types were available, the types were taken from metadata supplied by the sample provider, not from assay-based typing. Overall study outcomes, separate from this receptor: The amount of clinical and demographic metadata varied by source and participant and was provided uncurated.

TCRbeta CDR3 regions were amplified from genomic DNA using the immunoSEQ Assay, a bias-controlled multiplex PCR. Regarding the original processing steps: The number of nucleated cells in each sample was estimated by amplification of reference gene primers within the assay. To quantify the absolute abundance of each unique TCRbeta CDR3 rearrangement, sequence reads were collapsed and filtered. For each sample, productive Simpson clonality was calculated as the square root of Simpson's diversity index over productive rearrangements. This immuneACCESS table, as held by TCRdb, lists in-frame sequences with V and J called but not all clones. Of the missing ones, under half trace to an unresolved V gene in checked studies; the others have no known cause. V, J and clone size are taken as reported in that table, and D and trimming were inferred from the DNA itself. For this sample there are some 350,000 clones; 85% to 90% appear just once. About 3% of the sample is taken by the ten largest.

Concerning this clone itself: Its target antigen remains unknown. Nothing much larger sits one base from this clone, and base qualities are not available.

Spanning cysteine to phenylalanine, the CDR3 consists of 16 amino acids. Only CDR3 DNA is held: 48 bases, read in frame from base 1. CDR1 and CDR2, per the germline V gene, are SGHRS and YFSETQ. The germline V and J ends show losses of 4 bases and 0 bases respectively, and no gene match explains 6 bases of the junction. Each collaborating institution followed its own protocols to collect whole blood in K2EDTA tubes. For TCRbeta analysis, collaborators shipped samples in one of three forms: frozen whole blood, isolated PBMCs, or DNA extracted from either of those sample types. This clonotype was obtained from a human donor in a cohort sampled during active COVID-19. The chain couples TRBV5-1 to TRBJ2-2; 7 of the junction bases match TRBD2. What was sequenced was peripheral blood. The CDR3 in this case is CASSLWGGTNTGELFF. In nucleotides, the sequence is TGCGCCAGCAGCCTATGGGGGGGAACGAACACCGGGGAGCTGTTTTTT. Extended through the reference TRBV5-1 and TRBJ2-2 proteins, this CDR3 yields the full variable domain: KAGVTQTPRYLIKTRGQQVTLSCSPISGHRSVSWYQQTPGQGLQFLFEYFSETQRNKGNFPGRFSGRQFSNSRSEMNVSTLELGDSALYLCASSLWGGTNTGELFFGEGSRLTVL.